This T cell receptor (beta chain) was documented in a study of T-cell reconstitution after alpha-beta-depleted transplantation in children. Unique molecular identifiers were incorporated during preparation of the TCRbeta library. TCRdb ran MiXCR on the PCR reads and lists one entry per CDR3 protein. Of 250,000 to 350,000 distinct CDR3 sequences detected, about a tenth appear once; the ten largest clones hold around 9.1%. In this sample, this clonotype turned up a few times. Unmatched junction bases numbered 5, after V lost 5 bases and J lost 6 bases. This CDR3 has 13 amino acids. Germline CDR1 is MNHNS and CDR2 is SASEGT.

The receptor was isolated from a human donor who donated a stem cell graft to a child with SCID. Sequencing was performed on PBMCs from the stem cell graft donor, taken from the stem cell graft. The chain joins TRBV6-1 to TRBJ1-1; 8 positions agree with TRBD1. Here the CDR3 reads CASSRTGRAEAFF. For the CDR3, the DNA is TGTGCCAGCAGTCGGACAGGGAGAGCTGAAGCTTTCTTT.